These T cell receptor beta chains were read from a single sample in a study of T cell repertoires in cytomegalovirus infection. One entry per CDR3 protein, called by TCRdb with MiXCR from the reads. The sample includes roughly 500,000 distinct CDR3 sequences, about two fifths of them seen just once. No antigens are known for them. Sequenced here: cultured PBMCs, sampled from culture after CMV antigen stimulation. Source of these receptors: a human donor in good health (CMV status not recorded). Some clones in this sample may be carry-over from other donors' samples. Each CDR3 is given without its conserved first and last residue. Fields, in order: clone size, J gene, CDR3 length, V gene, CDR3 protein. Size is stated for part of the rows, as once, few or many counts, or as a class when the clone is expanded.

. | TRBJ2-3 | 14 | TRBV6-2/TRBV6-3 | ASSPRERGSTDTQY
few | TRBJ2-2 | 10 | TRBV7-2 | ASSRRRAELF
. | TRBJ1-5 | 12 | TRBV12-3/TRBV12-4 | ASSATGNAGPQH
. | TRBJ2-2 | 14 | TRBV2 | ASTQEAVQNTGELF
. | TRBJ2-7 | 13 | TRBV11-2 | ASSSPIPPNYEQY
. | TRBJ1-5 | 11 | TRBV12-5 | ASGLALTQPQH
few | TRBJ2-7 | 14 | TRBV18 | ASSRRGPKAPYEQY
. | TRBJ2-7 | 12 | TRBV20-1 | SARGQGHSYEQY
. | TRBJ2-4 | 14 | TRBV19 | ASSKAASGRKNIQY
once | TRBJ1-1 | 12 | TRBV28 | ATETDRGITEAF
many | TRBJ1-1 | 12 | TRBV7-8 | ASSLNPSATEAF
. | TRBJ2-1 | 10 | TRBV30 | AWKRAYNEQF
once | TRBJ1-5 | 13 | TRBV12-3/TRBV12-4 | ASSLMAGDNQPQH
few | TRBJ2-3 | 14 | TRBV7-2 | ASGRGKDSRTDTQY
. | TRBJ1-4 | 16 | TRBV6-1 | ASSEVNRGLATNEKLF
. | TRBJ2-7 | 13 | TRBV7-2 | ASSGRETFAGEQY
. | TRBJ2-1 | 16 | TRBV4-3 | ASSQDPPEVAGSNEQF
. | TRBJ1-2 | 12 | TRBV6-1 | ASSGQGRDYGYT
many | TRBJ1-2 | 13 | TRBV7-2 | ASSEGGLLGYGYT
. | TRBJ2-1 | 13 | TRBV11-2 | ASSKLAGSYNEQF
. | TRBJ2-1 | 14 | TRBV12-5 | ASPGPSGRSLDEQF
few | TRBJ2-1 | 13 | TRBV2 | ASSDPVLAGNEQF
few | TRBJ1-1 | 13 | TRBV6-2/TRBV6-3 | ASSEGTGGNDGAF
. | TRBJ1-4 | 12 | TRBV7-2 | ASSRKGTNEKLF
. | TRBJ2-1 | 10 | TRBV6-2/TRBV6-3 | ASSYRTGSRS
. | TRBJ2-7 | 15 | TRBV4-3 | ASSPLRSGGSSYEQY